A single sample gave rise to the 18 T cell receptor beta chains below, sequenced in a study of T cell responses to AZD1222 COVID-19 vaccine. TCRdb keeps only in-frame clones here, not all; method: immunoSEQ multiplex PCR. The sample gives tens of thousands of clones, approximately 85% of which show up once; around 3.7% is in the top ten. The sample was peripheral blood, taken 28 days after the second AZD1222 dose. These receptors came from an adult who received the AZD1222 COVID-19 vaccine.

V gene TRBV28 combines with J gene TRBJ1-2, with 10 bases aligning to TRBD1. Germline CDR1 MDHEN, CDR2 SYDVKM. The CDR3 is 15 residues long. V lost 4 bases to trimming and J lost 7 bases; unmatched junction nucleotides: 9. The CDR3 DNA reads as TGTGCCAGCAGTTCCGGGACAGGGGCCTATCGTGGCTACACCTTC. This encodes CASSSGTGAYRGYTF.

The rearrangement joins TRBV19 to TRBJ1-1; 7 bases agree with TRBD1. The germline V gene has CDR1 LNHDA and CDR2 SQIVND (reference sequence). V trimming: 4 bases; J trimming: 4 bases; junction bases outside the gene matches: 3. The CDR3 has 13 residues. The CDR3 nucleotides read TGTGCCAGTAGTAGAGACAGGGTCACTGAAGCTTTCTTT. Translated, it gives CASSRDRVTEAFF.

CDR3: CASSQVDTGNYGYTF. DNA of the CDR3: TGCGCCAGCAGCCAAGTTGACACAGGCAACTATGGCTACACCTTC. This chain links TRBV4-1 with TRBJ1-2, with a weak D call TRBD1 (5 bases). This CDR3 is 15 amino acids long. Germline CDR1 and CDR2: MGHRA and YSYEKL. Trimming left V 1 base short and J 2 bases short, with 11 bases between.

The rearrangement joins TRBV4-2 to TRBJ2-4; possibly TRBD2 for D (6 bases). V shed 1 base and J shed 0 bases, with 13 bases lying between them. The CDR3 is 17 amino acids. Germline CDR1 is LGHNA and CDR2 is YNFKEQ. CDR3 in amino acids: CASSQGRATSAKNIQYF. The CDR3, as DNA: TGTGCCAGCAGCCAAGGGAGGGCTACCTCAGCCAAAAACATTCAGTACTTC.

This chain connects TRBV6-2 or TRBV6-3 to TRBJ2-7; no clear D gene. CDR1 MNHEY and CDR2 SVGEGT come from the germline V gene. The CDR3 consists of 14 residues. Trimming took off 5 bases at V and 0 bases at J, with 11 bases between the two ends. Here the CDR3 reads CASSTYRSSYEQYF. The DNA for the CDR3 is TGTGCCAGCAGTACCTACAGATCCTCCTACGAGCAGTACTTC.

The rearrangement uses TRBV5-4 and TRBJ2-5; TRBD1 agrees at 8 bases. V lost 0 bases and J lost 4; bases outside the gene matches: 11. The V gene's germline CDR1 is SGHNT and CDR2 YYREEE (reference sequence). The CDR3 extends over 17 amino acids. The CDR3 is CASSLGLGQGVSETQYF. CDR3 bases: TGTGCCAGCAGCTTGGGCCTAGGACAGGGTGTATCAGAGACCCAGTACTTC.

The chain uses TRBV19 and TRBJ1-5, with TRBD1 as a possible D gene (6 bases). V lost 5 bases, J lost 3 bases, and 14 bases lay in between. The CDR3 is 15 amino acids. The V gene's germline CDR1 is LNHDA and CDR2 SQIVND (reference sequence). The CDR3 reads CASSARGGLNQPQHF. DNA of the CDR3: TGTGCCAGTAGTGCCCGCGGGGGGCTCAATCAGCCCCAGCATTTT. Using reference TRBV19 and TRBJ1-5 for the parts outside the CDR3, the full variable domain is DGGITQSPKYLFRKEGQNVTLSCEQNLNHDAMYWYRQDPGQGLRLIYYSQIVNDFQKGDIAEGYSVSREKKESFPLTVTSAQKNPTAFYLCASSARGGLNQPQHFGDGTRLSIL.

The rearrangement joins TRBV28 to TRBJ1-5; 7 bases match TRBD1. Germline CDR1 is MDHEN and CDR2 is SYDVKM. This CDR3 region has 18 residues. V shed 4 bases and J 2 bases; nucleotides not matched to a gene: 14. In nucleotides, the CDR3 is TGTGCCAGCAGTTCCCTATGGACAGGCCCCGCGGGCAATCAGCCCCAGCATTTT. It specifies CASSSLWTGPAGNQPQHF.

The rearrangement uses TRBV28 and TRBJ1-5; D is undetermined. CDR1 MDHEN and CDR2 SYDVKM come from the germline V gene. The CDR3 has 14 residues. Trimming left V 5 bases short and J 3 bases short, with 11 bases between. CDR3 in DNA: TGTGCCAGCAGTCCCTCGGGGTTCAATCAGCCCCAGCATTTT. Residues: CASSPSGFNQPQHF.

The chain is built from TRBV11-2 and TRBJ2-2, with 10 bases aligning to TRBD2. This CDR3 has 15 amino acids. Germline V gene sequence: CDR1 SGHAT, CDR2 FQNNGV. V trimming: 5 bases; J trimming: 4 bases; junction bases outside the gene matches: 4. In nucleotides, the CDR3 is TGTGCCAGCAGCACTTGGACTAGCGGCACCGGGGAGCTGTTTTTT. Protein sequence: CASSTWTSGTGELFF.

The CDR3 spells CASRSDSSGNNSPLHF. For the CDR3, the DNA is TGTGCCAGCAGGTCAGACTCCTCCGGCAATAATTCACCCCTCCACTTT. The chain couples TRBV5-6 to TRBJ1-6; D is unresolved. V lost 5 bases and J 5 bases, leaving 17 bases between the germline ends. The CDR3 extends over 16 amino acids. CDR1 and CDR2 (germline): SGHDT, YYEEEE.

The chain joins TRBV2 to TRBJ1-3; no definite D call. This CDR3 has 13 residues. Germline-derived CDR1 and CDR2 are SNHLY and FYNNEI. The V gene lost 8 bases and the J gene lost 8 bases, with 16 bases spanning the gap. For the CDR3, the DNA is TGTGCCAGCCTCTCCCCCCTTCTATACACCATATATTTT. This gives the protein CASLSPLLYTIYF.

The V gene is TRBV19, the J gene TRBJ1-1; D is undetermined. V lost 7 bases and J lost 4, with 16 bases in between. From germline, CDR1 is LNHDA and CDR2 SQIVND (reference sequence). The CDR3 is 14 amino acids. CDR3 DNA: TGTGCCAGTACCACCGGGTTTTCGGGCACTGAAGCTTTCTTT. This encodes CASTTGFSGTEAFF.

The rearrangement links TRBV15 to TRBJ1-1; D remains unclear. The V end was cut by 2 bases, the J end by 1 base, with 8 bases between. CDR3 length equals 14 residues. Germline CDR1 LNHNV, CDR2 YYDKDF (reference sequence). CDR3 in DNA: TGTGCCACCAGCAGACGGCCGGGGAACACTGAAGCTTTCTTT. It is translated as CATSRRPGNTEAFF.

The rearrangement uses TRBV10-3 and TRBJ1-2; D might be TRBD1 (6 bases). CDR3 length: 14 amino acids. CDR1 ENHRY and CDR2 SYGVKD come from the germline V gene. V was clipped by 3 bases and J by 4 bases, with 12 bases between them. The CDR3 reads CAISDTGSSYGYTF. The CDR3 region has the DNA TGTGCCATCAGTGATACAGGGTCGAGCTATGGCTACACCTTC.

The V call is TRBV18, the J call TRBJ2-1, with TRBD1 identical over 8 bases. Per the germline V gene, CDR1 is KGHSH and CDR2 is LQKENI. The CDR3 consists of 15 residues. The junction had 10 bases not matched to a gene; V was cut back by 3 bases and J by 9 bases. The CDR3 is CASSPGTGHTGEQFF. DNA for the CDR3: TGTGCCAGCTCACCCGGGACAGGCCACACTGGTGAGCAGTTCTTC.

CDR3 bases: TGTGCCAGCAGCTTAGCATTTAGGCCGAACACTGAAGCTTTCTTT. This codes for CASSLAFRPNTEAFF. The chain employs TRBV11-2 and TRBJ1-1; D not resolved. CDR3 size: 15 residues. CDR1 SGHAT and CDR2 FQNNGV come from the germline V gene. V was clipped by 1 base and J by 1 base, with 10 bases between them.

The rearrangement joins TRBV27 to TRBJ1-5; no clear D. Germline V gene lookup returns CDR1 MNHEY and CDR2 SMNVEV (reference sequence). Trimming took off 5 bases at V and 4 bases at J, with 12 bases between the two ends. There are 14 residues in the CDR3. CDR3: CASSLNSFNQPQHF. CDR3 nucleotide sequence: TGTGCCAGCAGTCTAAACAGTTTTAATCAGCCCCAGCATTTT.